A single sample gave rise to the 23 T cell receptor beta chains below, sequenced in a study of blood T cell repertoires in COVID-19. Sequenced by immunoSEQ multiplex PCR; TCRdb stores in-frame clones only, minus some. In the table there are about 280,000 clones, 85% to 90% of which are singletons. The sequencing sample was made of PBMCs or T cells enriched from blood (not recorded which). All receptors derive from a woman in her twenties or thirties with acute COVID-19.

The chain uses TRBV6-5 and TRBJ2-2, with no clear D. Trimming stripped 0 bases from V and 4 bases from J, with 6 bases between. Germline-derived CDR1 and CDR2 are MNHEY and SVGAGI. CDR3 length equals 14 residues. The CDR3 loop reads CASSYSKLTGELFF. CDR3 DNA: TGTGCCAGCAGTTACTCGAAGCTCACCGGGGAGCTGTTTTTT.

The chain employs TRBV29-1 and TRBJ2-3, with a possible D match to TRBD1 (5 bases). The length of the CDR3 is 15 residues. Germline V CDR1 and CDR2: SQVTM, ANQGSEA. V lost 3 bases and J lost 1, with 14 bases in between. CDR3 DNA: TGCAGCGTTGAGGCCTTGGGGCAGGGCACAGATACGCAGTATTTT. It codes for CSVEALGQGTDTQYF.

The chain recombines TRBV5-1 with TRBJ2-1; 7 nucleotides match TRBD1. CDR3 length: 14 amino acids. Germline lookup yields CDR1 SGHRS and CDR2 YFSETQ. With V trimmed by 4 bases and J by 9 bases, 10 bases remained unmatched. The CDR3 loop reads CASSAGQVFGEQFF. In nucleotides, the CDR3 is TGCGCCAGCAGCGCCGGACAGGTGTTTGGTGAGCAGTTCTTC.

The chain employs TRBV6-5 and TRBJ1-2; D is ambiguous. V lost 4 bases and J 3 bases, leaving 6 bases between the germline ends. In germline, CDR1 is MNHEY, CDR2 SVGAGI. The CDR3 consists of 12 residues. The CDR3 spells CASSSKYYGYTF. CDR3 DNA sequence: TGTGCCAGCAGTTCAAAATACTATGGCTACACCTTC.

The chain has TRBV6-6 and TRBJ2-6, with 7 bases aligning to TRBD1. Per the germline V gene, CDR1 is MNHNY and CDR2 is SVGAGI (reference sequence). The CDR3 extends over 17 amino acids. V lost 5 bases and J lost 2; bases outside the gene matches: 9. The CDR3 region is CASSPSTGVTGANVLTF. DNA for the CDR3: TGTGCCAGCAGTCCAAGTACAGGGGTAACTGGGGCCAACGTCCTGACTTTC.

CDR3 region: CASSRLAQQETQYF. The CDR3 DNA reads as TGTGCCAGCAGCCGACTAGCGCAACAAGAGACCCAGTACTTC. The chain has TRBV11-2 and TRBJ2-5, with TRBD2 matching over 8 bases. Germline CDR1 and CDR2: SGHAT and FQNNGV. The CDR3 is 14 residues long. V gave up 5 bases and J gave up 2 bases; unmatched junction bases: 4.

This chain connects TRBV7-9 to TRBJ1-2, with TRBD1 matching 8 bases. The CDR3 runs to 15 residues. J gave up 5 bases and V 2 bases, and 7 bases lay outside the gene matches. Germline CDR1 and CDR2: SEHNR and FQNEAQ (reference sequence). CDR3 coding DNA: TGTGCCAGCAGCTTAAGAGACAGGGGAGAGTATGGCTACACCTTC. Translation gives CASSLRDRGEYGYTF.

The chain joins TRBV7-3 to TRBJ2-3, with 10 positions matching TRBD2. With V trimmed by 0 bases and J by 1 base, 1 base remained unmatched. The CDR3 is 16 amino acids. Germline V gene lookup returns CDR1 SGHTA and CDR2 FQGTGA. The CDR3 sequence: CASSLTTSGGTDTQYF. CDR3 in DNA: TGTGCCAGCAGCTTAACAACTAGCGGGGGCACAGATACGCAGTATTTT. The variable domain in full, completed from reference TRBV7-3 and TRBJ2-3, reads GAGVSQTPSNKVTEKGKYVELRCDPISGHTALYWYRQSLGQGPEFLIYFQGTGAADDSGLPNDRFFAVRPEGSVSTLKIQRTERGDSAVYLCASSLTTSGGTDTQYFGPGTRLTVL.

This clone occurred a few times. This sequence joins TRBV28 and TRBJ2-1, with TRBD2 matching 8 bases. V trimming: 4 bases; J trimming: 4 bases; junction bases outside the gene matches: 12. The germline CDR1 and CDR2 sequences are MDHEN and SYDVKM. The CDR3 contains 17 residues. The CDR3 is CASSSEYETSAYNEQFF. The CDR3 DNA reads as TGTGCCAGCAGTTCTGAATATGAGACTAGCGCTTACAATGAGCAGTTCTTC.

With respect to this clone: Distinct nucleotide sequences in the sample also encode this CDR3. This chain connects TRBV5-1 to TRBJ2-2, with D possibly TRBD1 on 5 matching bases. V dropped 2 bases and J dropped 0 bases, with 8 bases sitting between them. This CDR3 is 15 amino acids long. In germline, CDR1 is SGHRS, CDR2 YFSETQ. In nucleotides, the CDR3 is TGCGCCAGCAGCTTACAACAGGCGAACACCGGGGAGCTGTTTTTT. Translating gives CASSLQQANTGELFF.

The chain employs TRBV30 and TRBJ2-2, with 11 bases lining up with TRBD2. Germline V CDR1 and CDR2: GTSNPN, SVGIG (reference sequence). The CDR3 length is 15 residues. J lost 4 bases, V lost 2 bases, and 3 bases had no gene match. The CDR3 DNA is TGTGCCTGGAGTTTAGCGGGAGGGCTCACCGGGGAGCTGTTTTTT. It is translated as CAWSLAGGLTGELFF. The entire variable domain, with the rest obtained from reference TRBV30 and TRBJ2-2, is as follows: SQTIHQWPATLVQPVGSPLSLECTVEGTSNPNLYWYRQAAGRGLQLLFYSVGIGQISSEVPQNLSASRPQDRQFILSSKKLLLSDSGFYLCAWSLAGGLTGELFFGEGSRLTVL.

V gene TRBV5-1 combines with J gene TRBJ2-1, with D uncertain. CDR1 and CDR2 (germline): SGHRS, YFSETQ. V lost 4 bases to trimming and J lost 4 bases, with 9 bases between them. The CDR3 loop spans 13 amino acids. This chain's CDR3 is CASSVDTYNEQFF. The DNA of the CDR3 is TGCGCCAGCAGCGTTGACACTTACAATGAGCAGTTCTTC.

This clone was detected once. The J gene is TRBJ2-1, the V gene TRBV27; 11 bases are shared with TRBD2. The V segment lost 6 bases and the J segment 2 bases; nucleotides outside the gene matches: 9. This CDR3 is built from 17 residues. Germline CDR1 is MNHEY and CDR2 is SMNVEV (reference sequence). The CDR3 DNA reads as TGTGCCAGCAGCGGGCCGGGACTAGCGGACACCTACAATGAGCAGTTCTTC. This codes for CASSGPGLADTYNEQFF.

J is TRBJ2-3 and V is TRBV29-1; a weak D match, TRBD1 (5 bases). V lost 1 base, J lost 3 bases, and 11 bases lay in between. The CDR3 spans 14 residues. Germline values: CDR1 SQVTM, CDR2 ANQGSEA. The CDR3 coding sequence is TGCAGCGTTGAAGGTTTCCCAGGGACAGATACGCAGTATTTT. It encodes CSVEGFPGTDTQYF.

CDR3 DNA sequence: TGTGCCGCAGCGGGCCCAAGCTCCTACGAGCAGTACTTC. It translates to CAAAGPSSYEQYF. This chain connects TRBV3-1 (or the pseudogene TRBV3-2) to TRBJ2-7, with a possible D match to TRBD2 (6 bases). This CDR3 is 13 amino acids long. Trimming stripped 11 bases from V and 0 bases from J, with 14 bases between. Per germline, CDR1 LGHDT and CDR2 YNNKEL (reference sequence).

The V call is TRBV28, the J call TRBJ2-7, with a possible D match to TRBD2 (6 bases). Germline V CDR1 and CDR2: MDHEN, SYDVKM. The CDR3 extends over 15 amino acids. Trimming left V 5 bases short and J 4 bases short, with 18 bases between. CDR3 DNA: TGTGCCAGCAGTCTATCCGGGACTTATCCGTACGAGCAGTACTTC. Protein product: CASSLSGTYPYEQYF.

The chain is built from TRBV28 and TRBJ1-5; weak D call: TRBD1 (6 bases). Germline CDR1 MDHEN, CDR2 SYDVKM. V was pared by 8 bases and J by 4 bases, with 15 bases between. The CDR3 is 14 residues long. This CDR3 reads CASVSGQGNQPQHF. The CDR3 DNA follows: TGTGCCAGCGTATCGGGGCAGGGGAATCAGCCCCAGCATTTT.

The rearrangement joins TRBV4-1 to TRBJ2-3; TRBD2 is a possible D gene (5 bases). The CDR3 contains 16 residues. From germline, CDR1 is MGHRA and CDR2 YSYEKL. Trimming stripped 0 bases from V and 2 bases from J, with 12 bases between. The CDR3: CASSQEPGKVTDTQYF. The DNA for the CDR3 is TGCGCCAGCAGCCAAGAGCCCGGGAAAGTCACAGATACGCAGTATTTT.

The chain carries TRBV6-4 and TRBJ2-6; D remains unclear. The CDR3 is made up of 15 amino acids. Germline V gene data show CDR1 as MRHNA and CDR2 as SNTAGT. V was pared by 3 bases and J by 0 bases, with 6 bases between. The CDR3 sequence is CASSERFSGANVLTF. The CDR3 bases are TGTGCCAGCAGTGAGAGGTTCTCTGGGGCCAACGTCCTGACTTTC.

CDR3 nucleotide sequence: TGTGCCAGCAGTCTACAATGGGTTTGGCGGGAGGGGCCCTCCACAGATACGCAGTATTTT. It translates to CASSLQWVWREGPSTDTQYF. This chain uses TRBV6-6 with TRBJ2-3; 9 nucleotides line up with TRBD2. Germline values: CDR1 MNHNY, CDR2 SVGAGI (reference sequence). V trimming: 5 bases; J trimming: 2 bases; junction bases outside the gene matches: 20. There are 20 residues in the CDR3.

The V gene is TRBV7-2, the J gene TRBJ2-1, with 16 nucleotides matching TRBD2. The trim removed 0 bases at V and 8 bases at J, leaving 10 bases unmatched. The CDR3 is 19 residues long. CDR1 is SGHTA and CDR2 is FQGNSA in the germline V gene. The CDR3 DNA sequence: TGTGCCAGCAGCTTAGCGGGGACTAGCGGGAGGGCGCGTGAAGATGAGCAGTTCTTC. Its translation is CASSLAGTSGRAREDEQFF. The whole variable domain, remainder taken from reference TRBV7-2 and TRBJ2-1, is GAGVSQSPSNKVTEKGKDVELRCDPISGHTALYWYRQSLGQGLEFLIYFQGNSAPDKSGLPSDRFSAERTGGSVSTLTIQRTQQEDSAVYLCASSLAGTSGRAREDEQFFGPGTRLTVL.

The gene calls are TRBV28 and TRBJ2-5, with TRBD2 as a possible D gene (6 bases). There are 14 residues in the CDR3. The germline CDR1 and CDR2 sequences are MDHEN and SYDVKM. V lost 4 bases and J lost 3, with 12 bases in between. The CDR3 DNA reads TGTGCCAGCAGTTCCCCGGGAGCTGAAGAGACCCAGTACTTC. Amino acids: CASSSPGAEETQYF.

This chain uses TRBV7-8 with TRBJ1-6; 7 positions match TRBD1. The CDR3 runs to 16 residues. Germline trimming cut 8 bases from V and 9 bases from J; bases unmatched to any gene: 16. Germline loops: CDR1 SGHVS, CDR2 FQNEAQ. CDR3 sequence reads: CASGGRGQYSGSPLHF. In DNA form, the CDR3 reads TGTGCCAGCGGTGGAAGGGGGCAGTATTCGGGTTCACCCCTCCACTTT.